The clone carrying this TCR beta chain was seen only once. The source of the sample is a study of blood T cell repertoires in COVID-19. Study-wide context: The United States, Italy and Spain were the sources of the acute and convalescent COVID-19 samples. Sources were T cells, B-cell-depleted T cells, or PBMCs; the material itself was cDNA or gDNA.

With 4 bases clipped from V and 1 base from J, the junction kept 6 bases outside the gene matches. Germline values: CDR1 MDHEN, CDR2 SYDVKM. This CDR3 has 15 amino acids. Per the authors' pipeline: Reference gene primer amplification in the assay estimated nucleated cell counts. TCRdb keeps only in-frame clones here, not all; method: immunoSEQ multiplex PCR. V and J calls plus clone size are reproduced from that table; the DNA served to infer D and trimming. The sample includes 140,000 or so clones, around 87% of them seen just once. The receptor was isolated from a woman aged 55 to 70 with active COVID-19. The rearrangement joins TRBV28 to TRBJ1-1; 7 bases fit TRBD1. Sequences were obtained from peripheral blood. CDR3 sequence: CASSSPRQGNTEAFF. CDR3 bases: TGTGCCAGCAGTTCGCCCAGACAGGGGAACACTGAAGCTTTCTTT.